This T cell receptor (beta chain) was identified during a study of control samples from healthy donors and cancer patients. Libraries were prepared by immunoSEQ multiplex PCR; TCRdb keeps only in-frame clonotypes and omits some of them. Of more than 90,000 clones listed, 85% to 90% are singletons. The V gene's germline CDR1 is SGHVS and CDR2 FNYEAQ. V lost 1 base and J 2 bases, leaving 8 bases between the germline ends. The CDR3 is made up of 14 amino acids. The TCR originated in a young man in good health. The rearrangement uses TRBV7-6 and TRBJ2-5; no definite D call. The sample was blood. The CDR3 region is CASSLVSSQETQYF. The CDR3 DNA follows: TGTGCCAGCAGCTTAGTTTCCAGTCAAGAGACCCAGTACTTC.